This TCR beta chain comes out of a study of CD8 T cells in ankylosing spondylitis. This clonotype has at least ten counts. The TCR beta libraries were generated through quantitative 5'-RACE incorporating molecular barcodes. Each CDR3 protein is one row after TCRdb ran MiXCR on the 5' RACE reads. The profile shows about 160,000 distinct CDR3 sequences, around 9.6% of them singletons. This sequence originates from a female donor with ankylosing spondylitis or in good health (not recorded which). Source material: blood, either unsorted or a sorted T cell fraction (not recorded which).

CDR3 protein: CASSLLGAGEQFF. DNA for the CDR3: TGTGCCAGCAGTCTCCTCGGGGCGGGTGAGCAGTTCTTC. The V and J genes are TRBV12-3 or TRBV12-4 and TRBJ2-1, with D possibly being TRBD1 or TRBD2 (5 bases each). CDR3 length equals 13 residues. Trimming stripped 5 bases from V and 9 bases from J, with 14 bases between.